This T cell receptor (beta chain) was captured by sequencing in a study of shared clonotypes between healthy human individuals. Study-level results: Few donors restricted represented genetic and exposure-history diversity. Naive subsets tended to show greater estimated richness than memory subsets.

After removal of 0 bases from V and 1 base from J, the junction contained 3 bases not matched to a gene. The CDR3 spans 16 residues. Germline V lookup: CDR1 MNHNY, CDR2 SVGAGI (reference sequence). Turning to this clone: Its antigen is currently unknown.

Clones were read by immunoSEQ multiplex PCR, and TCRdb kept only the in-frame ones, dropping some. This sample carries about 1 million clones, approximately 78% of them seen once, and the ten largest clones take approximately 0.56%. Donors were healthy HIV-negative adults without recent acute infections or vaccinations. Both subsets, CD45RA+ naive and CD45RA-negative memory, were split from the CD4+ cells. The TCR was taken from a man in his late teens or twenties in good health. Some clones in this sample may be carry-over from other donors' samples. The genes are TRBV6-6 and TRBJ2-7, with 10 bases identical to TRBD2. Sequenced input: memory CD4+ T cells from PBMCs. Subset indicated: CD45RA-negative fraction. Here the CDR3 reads CASSYSGSGRSYEQYF. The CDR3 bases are TGTGCCAGCAGTTACTCTGGTAGCGGGAGGTCCTACGAGCAGTACTTC.